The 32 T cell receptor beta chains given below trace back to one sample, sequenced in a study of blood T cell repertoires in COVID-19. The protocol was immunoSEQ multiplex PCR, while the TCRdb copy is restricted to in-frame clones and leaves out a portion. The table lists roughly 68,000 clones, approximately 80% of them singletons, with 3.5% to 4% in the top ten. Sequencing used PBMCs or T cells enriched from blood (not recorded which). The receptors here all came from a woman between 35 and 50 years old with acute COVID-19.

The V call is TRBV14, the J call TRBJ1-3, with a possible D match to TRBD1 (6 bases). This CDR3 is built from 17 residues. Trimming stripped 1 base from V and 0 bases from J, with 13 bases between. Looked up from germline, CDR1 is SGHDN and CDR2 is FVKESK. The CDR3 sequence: CASSQVRTAHSGNTIYF. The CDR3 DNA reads TGTGCCAGCAGCCAAGTTCGGACAGCCCACTCTGGAAACACCATATATTTT. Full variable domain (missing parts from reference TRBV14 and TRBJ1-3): EAGVTQFPSHSVIEKGQTVTLRCDPISGHDNLYWYRRVMGKEIKFLLHFVKESKQDESGMPNNRFLAERTGGTYSTLKVQPAELEDSGVYFCASSQVRTAHSGNTIYFGEGSWLTVV.

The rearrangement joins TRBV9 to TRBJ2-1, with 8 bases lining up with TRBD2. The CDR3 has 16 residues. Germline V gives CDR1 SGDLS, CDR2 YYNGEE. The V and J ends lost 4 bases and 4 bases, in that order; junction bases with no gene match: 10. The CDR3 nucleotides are TGTGCCAGCAGCCCCCATCCGGGGGGGCATTACAATGAGCAGTTCTTC. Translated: CASSPHPGGHYNEQFF.

CDR3 coding DNA: TGCAGCGTCCGGGCCGGGATCTACGAGCAGTACTTC. The encoded protein is CSVRAGIYEQYF. The chain is built from TRBV29-1 and TRBJ2-7, with D possibly TRBD2 on 5 matching bases. This CDR3 spans 12 amino acids. V was pared by 6 bases and J by 3 bases, with 12 bases between. From germline, CDR1 is SQVTM and CDR2 ANQGSEA.

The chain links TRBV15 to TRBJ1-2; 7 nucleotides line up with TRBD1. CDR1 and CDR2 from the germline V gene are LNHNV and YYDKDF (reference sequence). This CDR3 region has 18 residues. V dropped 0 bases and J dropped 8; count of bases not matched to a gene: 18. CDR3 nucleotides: TGTGCCACCAGCAGAGAGCTTAATGTGGGGACAGCGGCTTGGGGCTACACCTTC. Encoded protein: CATSRELNVGTAAWGYTF.

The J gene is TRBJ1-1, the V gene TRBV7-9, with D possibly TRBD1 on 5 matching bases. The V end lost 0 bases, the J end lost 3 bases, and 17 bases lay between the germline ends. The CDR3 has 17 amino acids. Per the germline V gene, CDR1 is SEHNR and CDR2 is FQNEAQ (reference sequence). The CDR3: CASSLASLGHRDTEAFF. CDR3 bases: TGTGCCAGCAGCTTAGCGAGTCTGGGGCATCGGGACACTGAAGCTTTCTTT.

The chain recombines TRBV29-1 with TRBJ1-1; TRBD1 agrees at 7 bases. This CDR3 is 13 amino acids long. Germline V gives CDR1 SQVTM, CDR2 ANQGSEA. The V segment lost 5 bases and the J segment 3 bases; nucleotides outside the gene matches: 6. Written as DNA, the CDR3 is TGCAGCGTTTTACCCACAGGGGACACTGAAGCTTTCTTT. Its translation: CSVLPTGDTEAFF.

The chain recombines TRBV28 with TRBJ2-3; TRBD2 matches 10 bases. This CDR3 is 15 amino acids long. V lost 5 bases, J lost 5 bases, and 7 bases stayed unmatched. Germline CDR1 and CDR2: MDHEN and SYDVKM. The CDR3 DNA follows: TGTGCCAGCAGTCCAAATGGACTAGCGGAAGATACGCAGTATTTT. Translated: CASSPNGLAEDTQYF. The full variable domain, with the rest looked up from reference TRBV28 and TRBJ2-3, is DVKVTQSSRYLVKRTGEKVFLECVQDMDHENMFWYRQDPGLGLRLIYFSYDVKMKEKGDIPEGYSVSREKKERFSLILESASTNQTSMYLCASSPNGLAEDTQYFGPGTRLTVL.

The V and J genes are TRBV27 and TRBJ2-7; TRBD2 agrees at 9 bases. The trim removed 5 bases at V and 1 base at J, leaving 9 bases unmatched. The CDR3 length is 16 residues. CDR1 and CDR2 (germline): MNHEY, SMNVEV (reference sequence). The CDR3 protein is CASSPRGSGRSYEQYF. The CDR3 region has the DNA TGTGCCAGCAGTCCCCGTGGGAGCGGGAGGTCCTACGAGCAGTACTTC.

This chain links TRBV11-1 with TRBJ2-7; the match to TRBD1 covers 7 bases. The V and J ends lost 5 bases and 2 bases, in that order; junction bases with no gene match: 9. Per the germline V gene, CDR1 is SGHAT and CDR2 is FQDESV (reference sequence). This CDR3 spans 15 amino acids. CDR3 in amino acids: CASSPRQGVTYEQYF. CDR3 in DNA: TGTGCCAGCAGCCCTAGACAGGGAGTAACCTACGAGCAGTACTTC.

This CDR3 is CASSYGTSGRIDTQYF. CDR3 DNA: TGTGCCAGCAGCTATGGGACTAGCGGGAGGATAGATACGCAGTATTTT. The rearrangement uses TRBV7-9 and TRBJ2-3; 15 bases are a match to TRBD2. This CDR3 is built from 16 residues. The V segment lost 4 bases and the J segment 5 bases; nucleotides outside the gene matches: 4. CDR1 and CDR2 from the germline V gene are SEHNR and FQNEAQ (reference sequence).

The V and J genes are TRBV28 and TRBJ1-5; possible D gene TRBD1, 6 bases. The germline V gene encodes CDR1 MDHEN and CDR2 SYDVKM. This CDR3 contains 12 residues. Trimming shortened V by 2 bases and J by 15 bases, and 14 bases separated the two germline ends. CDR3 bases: TGTGCCAGCAGTTTACAGGGACACTTCGGGCATTTT. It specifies CASSLQGHFGHF.

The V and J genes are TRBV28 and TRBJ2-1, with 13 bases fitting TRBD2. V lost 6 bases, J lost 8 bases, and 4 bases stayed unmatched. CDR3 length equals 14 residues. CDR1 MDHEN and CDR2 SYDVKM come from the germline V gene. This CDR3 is CASSLGTSGDEQFF. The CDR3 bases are TGTGCCAGCAGCTTAGGGACTAGCGGGGATGAGCAGTTCTTC. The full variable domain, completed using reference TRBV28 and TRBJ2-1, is DVKVTQSSRYLVKRTGEKVFLECVQDMDHENMFWYRQDPGLGLRLIYFSYDVKMKEKGDIPEGYSVSREKKERFSLILESASTNQTSMYLCASSLGTSGDEQFFGPGTRLTVL.

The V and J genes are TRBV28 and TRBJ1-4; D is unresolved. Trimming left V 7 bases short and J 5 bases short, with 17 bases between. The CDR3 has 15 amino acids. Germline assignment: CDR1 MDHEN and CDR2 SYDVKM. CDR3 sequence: CASTLRAGGNEKLFF. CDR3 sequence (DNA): TGTGCCAGCACCTTGAGGGCAGGTGGAAATGAAAAACTGTTTTTT.

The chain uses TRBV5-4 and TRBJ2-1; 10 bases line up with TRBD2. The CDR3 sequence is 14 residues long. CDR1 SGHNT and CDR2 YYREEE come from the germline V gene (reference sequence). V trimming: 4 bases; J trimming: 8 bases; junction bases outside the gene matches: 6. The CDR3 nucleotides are TGTGCCAGCAGCGCCCTAGCGGGGGTGGATGAGCAGTTCTTC. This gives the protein CASSALAGVDEQFF.

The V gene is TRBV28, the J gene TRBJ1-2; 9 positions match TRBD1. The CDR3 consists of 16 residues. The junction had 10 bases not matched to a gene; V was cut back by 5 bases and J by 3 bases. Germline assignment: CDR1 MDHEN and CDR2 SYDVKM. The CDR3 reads CASSISGTGLYYGYTF. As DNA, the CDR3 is TGTGCCAGCAGTATATCCGGGACAGGGCTGTACTATGGCTACACCTTC.

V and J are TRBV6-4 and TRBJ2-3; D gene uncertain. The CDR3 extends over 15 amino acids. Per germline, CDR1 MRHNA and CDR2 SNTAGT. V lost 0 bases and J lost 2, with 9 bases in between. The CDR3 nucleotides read TGTGCCAGCAGTGACTCGGGCAGTATCACAGATACGCAGTATTTT. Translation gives CASSDSGSITDTQYF.

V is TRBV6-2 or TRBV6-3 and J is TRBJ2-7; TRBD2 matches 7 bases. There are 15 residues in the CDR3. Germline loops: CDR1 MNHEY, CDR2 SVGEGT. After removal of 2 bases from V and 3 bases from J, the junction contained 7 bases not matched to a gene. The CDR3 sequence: CASSYGVERGYEQYV. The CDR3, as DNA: TGTGCCAGCAGTTACGGTGTGGAGCGGGGCTACGAGCAGTACGTC.

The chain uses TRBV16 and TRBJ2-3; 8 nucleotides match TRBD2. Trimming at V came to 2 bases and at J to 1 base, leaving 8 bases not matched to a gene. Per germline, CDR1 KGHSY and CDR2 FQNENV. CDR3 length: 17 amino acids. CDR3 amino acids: CASSQEVLAGRTDTQYF. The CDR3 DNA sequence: TGTGCCAGCAGCCAAGAGGTTCTAGCGGGCCGCACAGATACGCAGTATTTT.

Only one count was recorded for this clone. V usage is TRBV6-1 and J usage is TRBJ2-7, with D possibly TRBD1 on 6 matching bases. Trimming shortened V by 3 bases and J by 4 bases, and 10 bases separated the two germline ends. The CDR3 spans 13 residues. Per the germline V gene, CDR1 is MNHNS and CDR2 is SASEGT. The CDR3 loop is CASSETGQYEQYV. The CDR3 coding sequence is TGTGCCAGCAGTGAGACAGGCCAATACGAGCAGTACGTC.

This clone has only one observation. CDR3 sequence: CASSPSEKVLITEAFF. The DNA for the CDR3 is TGTGCCAGCTCACCATCCGAAAAAGTACTGATCACTGAAGCTTTCTTT. The gene calls are TRBV18 and TRBJ1-1; D is undetermined. V was shortened by 2 bases and J by 4 bases, with 17 bases between the two germline ends. The CDR3 covers 16 residues. Germline loops: CDR1 KGHSH, CDR2 LQKENI.

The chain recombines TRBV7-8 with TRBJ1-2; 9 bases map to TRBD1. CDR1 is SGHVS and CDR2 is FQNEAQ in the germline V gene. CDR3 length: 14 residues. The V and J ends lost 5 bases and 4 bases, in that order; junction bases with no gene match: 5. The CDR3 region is CASSQTGGSYGYTF. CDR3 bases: TGTGCCAGCAGCCAGACAGGGGGATCCTATGGCTACACCTTC. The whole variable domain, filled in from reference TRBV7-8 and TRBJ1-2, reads GAGVSQSPRYKVAKRGQDVALRCDPISGHVSLFWYQQALGQGPEFLTYFQNEAQLDKSGLPSDRFFAERPEGSVSTLKIQRTQQEDSAVYLCASSQTGGSYGYTFGSGTRLTVV.

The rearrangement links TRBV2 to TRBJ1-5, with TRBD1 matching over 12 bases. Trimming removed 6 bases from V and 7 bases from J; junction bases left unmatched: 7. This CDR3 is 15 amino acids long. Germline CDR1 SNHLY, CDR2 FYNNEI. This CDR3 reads CASSQGTGGEQPQHF. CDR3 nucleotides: TGTGCCAGCAGCCAGGGGACAGGGGGCGAGCAGCCCCAGCATTTT.

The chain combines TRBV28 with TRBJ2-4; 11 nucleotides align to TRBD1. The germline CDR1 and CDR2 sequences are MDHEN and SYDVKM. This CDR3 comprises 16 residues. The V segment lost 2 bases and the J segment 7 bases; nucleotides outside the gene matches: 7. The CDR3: CASSLTRTGGDNIQYF. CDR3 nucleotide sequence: TGTGCCAGCAGTTTAACCCGGACAGGGGGCGACAACATTCAGTACTTC.

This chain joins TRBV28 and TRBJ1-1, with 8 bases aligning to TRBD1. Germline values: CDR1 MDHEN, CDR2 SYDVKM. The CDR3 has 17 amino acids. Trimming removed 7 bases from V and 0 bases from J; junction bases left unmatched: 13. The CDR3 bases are TGTGCCAGCAACCTTGTGGGGCAGGACAGGGTGAACACTGAAGCTTTCTTT. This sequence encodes CASNLVGQDRVNTEAFF.

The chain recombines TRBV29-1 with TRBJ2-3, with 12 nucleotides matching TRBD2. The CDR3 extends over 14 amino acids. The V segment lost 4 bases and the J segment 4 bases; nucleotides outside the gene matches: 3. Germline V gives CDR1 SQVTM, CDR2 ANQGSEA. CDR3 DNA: TGCAGCGTTGGGACTAGCGGGACCCCAGATACGCAGTATTTT. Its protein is CSVGTSGTPDTQYF.

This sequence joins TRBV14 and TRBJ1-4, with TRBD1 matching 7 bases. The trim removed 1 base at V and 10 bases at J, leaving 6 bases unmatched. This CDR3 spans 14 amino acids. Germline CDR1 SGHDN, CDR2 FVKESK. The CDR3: CASSQGQGLGKLFF. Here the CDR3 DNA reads TGTGCCAGCAGCCAAGGACAGGGACTTGGAAAACTGTTTTTT.

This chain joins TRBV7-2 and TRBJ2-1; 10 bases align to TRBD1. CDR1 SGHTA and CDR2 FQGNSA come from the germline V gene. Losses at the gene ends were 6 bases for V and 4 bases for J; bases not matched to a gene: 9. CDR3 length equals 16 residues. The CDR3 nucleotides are TGTGCCAGCAGGGCCAGGGGACAGGGGAAGTACAATGAGCAGTTCTTC. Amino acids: CASRARGQGKYNEQFF.

CDR3 in amino acids: CASSLQRERSPLHF. In DNA form, the CDR3 reads TGTGCCAGCAGTTTACAGAGGGAACGGTCACCCCTCCACTTT. The chain joins TRBV28 to TRBJ1-6; no reliable D call. The CDR3 is 14 amino acids. Germline V CDR1 and CDR2: MDHEN, SYDVKM. Trimming shortened V by 2 bases and J by 10 bases, and 12 bases separated the two germline ends.

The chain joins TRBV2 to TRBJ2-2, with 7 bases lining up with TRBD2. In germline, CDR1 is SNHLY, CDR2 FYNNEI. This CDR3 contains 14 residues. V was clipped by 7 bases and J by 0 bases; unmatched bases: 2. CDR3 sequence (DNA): TGTGCCAGCATGGCGGGGGCGAACACCGGGGAGCTGTTTTTT. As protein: CASMAGANTGELFF.

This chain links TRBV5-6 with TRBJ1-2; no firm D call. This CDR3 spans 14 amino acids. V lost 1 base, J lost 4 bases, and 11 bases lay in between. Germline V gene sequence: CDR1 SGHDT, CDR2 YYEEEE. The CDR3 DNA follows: TGTGCCAGCAGCTTGCCGGGTTTTGGCTATGGCTACACCTTC. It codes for CASSLPGFGYGYTF.

The CDR3 nucleotides read TGTGCCAGCAGTCCAGATGGGGGGGCCTCCTACAATGAGCAGTTCTTC. This codes for CASSPDGGASYNEQFF. The chain carries TRBV7-8 and TRBJ2-1; tentatively, D is TRBD2 (7 bases). The V and J ends lost 6 bases and 0 bases respectively, with 15 bases between them. The CDR3 is 16 residues long. The V gene's germline CDR1 is SGHVS and CDR2 FQNEAQ.

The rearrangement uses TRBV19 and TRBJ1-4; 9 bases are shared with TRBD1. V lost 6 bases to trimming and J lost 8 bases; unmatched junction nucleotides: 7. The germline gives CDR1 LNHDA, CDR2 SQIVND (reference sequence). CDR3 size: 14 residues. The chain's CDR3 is CASSRDRVSEKLFF. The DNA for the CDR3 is TGTGCCAGTAGCCGGGACAGGGTGTCCGAAAAACTGTTTTTT.